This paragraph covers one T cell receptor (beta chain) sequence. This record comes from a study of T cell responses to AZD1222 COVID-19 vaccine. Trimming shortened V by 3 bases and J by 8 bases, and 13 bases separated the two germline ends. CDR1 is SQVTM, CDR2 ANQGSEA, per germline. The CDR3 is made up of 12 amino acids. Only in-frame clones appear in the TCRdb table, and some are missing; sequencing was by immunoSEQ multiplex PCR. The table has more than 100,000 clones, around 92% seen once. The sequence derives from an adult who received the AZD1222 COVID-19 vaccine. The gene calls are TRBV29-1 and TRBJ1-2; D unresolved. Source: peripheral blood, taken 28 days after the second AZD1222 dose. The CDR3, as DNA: TGCAGCGTTGAGGCAGATTCTATGGGCTACACCTTC. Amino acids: CSVEADSMGYTF.